This is a list of T cell receptor beta chains from one sample in a study of vaccination effects on CD4 cells after COVID-19. Antigens for these TCRs are unknown. The protocol was immunoSEQ multiplex PCR, while the TCRdb copy is restricted to in-frame clones and leaves out a portion. The repertoire holds fewer than 55,000 clones, with 76% as singletons. The material was CD4+ T cells from PBMCs cultured without peptide, obtained after COVID-19 vaccination. These TCRs come from a human donor who had a prior SARS-CoV-2 infection. Each CDR3 is given with its conserved first and last residue. The D gene is left open where the match is weak. Size is stated for part of the rows, as once, few or many counts, or as a class when the clone is expanded.

CDR3	DNA	D	J	V	size
CASSLGGTNNSPLHF	TGTGCCAGCAGTTTGGGGGGGACCAATAATTCACCCCTCCACTTT	NA	TRBJ1-6	TRBV27	few
CASSPLFGGSYEQYF	TGTGCCAGCTCACCTCTCTTCGGGGGCTCCTACGAGCAGTACTTC	NA	TRBJ2-7	TRBV18	NA
CASSLVRGGTDTQYF	TGTGCCAGCAGCCTCGTAAGGGGGGGCACAGATACGCAGTATTTT	NA	TRBJ2-3	TRBV7-2	NA
CASIRDRVTGELFF	TGTGCCAGCATCCGGGACAGGGTAACCGGGGAGCTGTTTTTT	TRBD1	TRBJ2-2	TRBV2	NA
CASSLQASGAPEDTQYF	TGTGCCAGCAGTTTACAAGCTAGCGGGGCCCCGGAGGATACGCAGTATTTT	TRBD2	TRBJ2-3	TRBV27	NA
CASRVTTSRNYEQYF	TGCGCCAGCAGGGTAACGACTAGCCGAAACTACGAGCAGTACTTC	TRBD2	TRBJ2-7	TRBV5-1	NA
CASSLLRNRGGTGELFF	TGTGCCAGCAGCTTACTCCGTAACAGGGGAGGTACCGGGGAGCTGTTTTTT	NA	TRBJ2-2	TRBV7-9	NA
CASSEMIGEPYEQYF	TGTGCCAGCAGTGAAATGATTGGGGAGCCCTACGAGCAGTACTTC	NA	TRBJ2-7	TRBV2	NA
CASIPGLGSPLHF	TGTGCCAGCATTCCGGGGTTAGGTTCACCCCTCCACTTT	NA	TRBJ1-6	TRBV2	NA
CASSDGDKQYF	TGTGCCAGCAGTGACGGAGACAAGCAGTACTTC	NA	TRBJ2-7	TRBV6-2/TRBV6-3	NA
CASSQETSAKRELFF	TGTGCCAGCAGCCAAGAAACTAGCGCAAAAAGGGAACTGTTTTTT	TRBD2	TRBJ2-2	TRBV4-2	NA
CASSLSYGVNTIYF	TGTGCCAGCAGTTTATCATACGGGGTAAACACCATATATTTT	NA	TRBJ1-3	TRBV27	NA
CASSLYSGQGNSPLHF	TGTGCCAGCAGTTTATATTCGGGACAGGGAAATTCACCCCTCCACTTT	TRBD1	TRBJ1-6	TRBV27	NA
CASSQDGPEQPQHF	TGTGCCAGCAGCCAAGATGGACCCGAGCAGCCCCAGCATTTT	NA	TRBJ1-5	TRBV4-2	NA
CATSRGGGVTDTQYF	TGTGCCACCAGCAGAGGAGGCGGTGTCACAGATACGCAGTATTTT	NA	TRBJ2-3	TRBV15	NA
CASSLGLAGVNEQFF	TGTGCCAGCAGCTTAGGGCTAGCGGGGGTCAATGAGCAGTTCTTC	TRBD2	TRBJ2-1	TRBV7-3	NA
CASSPPTGAGSDTQYF	TGTGCCAGCAGCCCACCTACGGGGGCCGGGAGCGATACGCAGTATTTT	NA	TRBJ2-3	TRBV3-1/TRBV3-2	NA
CASSLLRETQYF	TGTGCCAGCAGCTTACTCCGCGAGACCCAGTACTTC	NA	TRBJ2-5	TRBV7-2	once
CASSLEPTEPPLF	TGTGCCAGCAGCTTGGAACCAACTGAGCCTCCACTCTTC	NA	TRBJ2-1	TRBV5-4	NA
CASGLGGLDTQYF	TGTGCTAGTGGTTTGGGGGGTCTGGATACGCAGTATTTT	NA	TRBJ2-3	TRBV12-5	NA
CASSYSGTGVTEAFF	TGTGCCAGCAGTTACTCGGGGACAGGGGTCACTGAAGCTTTCTTT	TRBD1	TRBJ1-1	TRBV6-5	NA
CASSPHNYLRPSSGNTIYF	TGTGCCAGCAGCCCTCACAATTACCTTAGACCCAGCTCTGGAAACACCATATATTTT	NA	TRBJ1-3	TRBV3-1/TRBV3-2	NA
CASSEGKRSEKLFF	TGTGCCAGCAGTGAAGGGAAACGCTCTGAAAAACTGTTTTTT	NA	TRBJ1-4	TRBV2	NA
CAIGQDRSGELFF	TGTGCCATCGGACAGGACAGGTCCGGGGAGCTGTTTTTT	TRBD1	TRBJ2-2	TRBV10-3	NA
CASSLVGVGTQYF	TGCGCCAGCAGCTTGGTTGGTGTTGGTACGCAGTATTTT	NA	TRBJ2-3	TRBV5-1	once
CASSPGQYTEAFF	TGTGCCAGCAGTCCGGGACAATACACTGAAGCTTTCTTT	NA	TRBJ1-1	TRBV6-2/TRBV6-3	NA
CARKNSDGGLGELFF	TGTGCCAGAAAGAACTCGGACGGGGGATTGGGGGAGCTGTTTTTT	NA	TRBJ2-2	TRBV21-1	NA
CASSTGLAGWADTQYF	TGTGCCAGTAGTACCGGACTAGCGGGATGGGCAGATACGCAGTATTTT	TRBD2	TRBJ2-3	TRBV19	NA
CASGTSGQYPPQYF	TGTGCTAGCGGTACCTCGGGACAGTACCCGCCCCAGTACTTC	NA	TRBJ2-5	TRBV7-7	NA
CSASDWASFLSYEQYF	TGCAGTGCTAGTGACTGGGCTAGCTTCCTCTCCTACGAGCAGTACTTC	NA	TRBJ2-7	TRBV20-1	NA
CASRPTGQGRGEQYF	TGTGCCAGCAGGCCGACCGGACAGGGTCGCGGGGAGCAGTACTTC	TRBD1	TRBJ2-7	TRBV7-9	NA